Only a few counts were recorded for the clone carrying this TCR beta chain. Its specificity is not known. Multiplex PCR employing 32 V and 13 J primers generated amplicons of the TCR beta CDR3. TCRdb independently ran MiXCR on the multiplex PCR reads; one entry per CDR3 protein. The data hold approximately 20,000 distinct CDR3 sequences, with around 26% observed a single time. These data originate in a study of immune heterogeneity within non-small cell lung tumors. Overall study results and limits: Within a patient, dominant CDR3 beta clonotypes were shared across sites, though different locations had unique frequent clones.

The CDR3 consists of 15 residues. Germline CDR1 ENHRY, CDR2 SYGVKD. The trim removed 5 bases at V and 2 bases at J, leaving 6 bases unmatched. Genomic DNA extracted from bulk tumor tissue served as template. A total of around 590 ng was used per sample. Surgeons took several biopsies per primary tumor, spaced far apart, during surgery. Undergoing curative surgery were patients whose non-small cell lung cancer was untreated and newly diagnosed. Newly diagnosed non-small cell lung cancer patients undergoing curative-intent surgery served as donors. The source material was lung tumor tissue. V is TRBV10-3 and J is TRBJ1-1; 9 bases match TRBD1. This TCR came from a man in his forties with non-small cell lung cancer. The CDR3 reads CAISRGTGLNTEAFF. The DNA of the CDR3 is TGTGCCATCAGTAGGGGGACAGGGTTAAACACTGAAGCTTTCTTT.